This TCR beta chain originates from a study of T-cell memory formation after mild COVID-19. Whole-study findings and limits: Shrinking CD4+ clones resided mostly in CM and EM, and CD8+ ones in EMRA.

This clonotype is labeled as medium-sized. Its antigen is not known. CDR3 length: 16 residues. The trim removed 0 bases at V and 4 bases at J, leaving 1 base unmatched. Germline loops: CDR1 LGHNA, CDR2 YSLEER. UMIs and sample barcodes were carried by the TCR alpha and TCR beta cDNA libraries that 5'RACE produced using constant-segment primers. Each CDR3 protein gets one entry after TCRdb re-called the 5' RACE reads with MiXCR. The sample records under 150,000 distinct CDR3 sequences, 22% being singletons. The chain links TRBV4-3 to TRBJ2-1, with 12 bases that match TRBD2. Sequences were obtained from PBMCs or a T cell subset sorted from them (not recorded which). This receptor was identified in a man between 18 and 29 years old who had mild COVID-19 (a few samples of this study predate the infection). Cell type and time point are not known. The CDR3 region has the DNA TGCGCCAGCAGCCAAGAAACTAGCGGGGGGTACAATGAGCAGTTCTTC. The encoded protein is CASSQETSGGYNEQFF.